This TCR beta chain was sequenced during a study of response to subunit inactivated influenza vaccine. A single record per CDR3 protein comes from TCRdb applying MiXCR to the RT-PCR reads. This sample yields approximately 500,000 distinct CDR3 sequences, of which 20% to 25% are seen a single time; 2.5% to 3% belongs to the top ten. The CDR3 totals 15 residues. With 7 bases clipped from V and 7 bases from J, the junction kept 8 bases outside the gene matches. The germline V gene encodes CDR1 SGHDN and CDR2 FVKESK. These same data were also listed under a study on T cells expressing NK-cell markers. That source notes: UMIs were included in TCR beta cDNA generated by 5'RACE template switching. According to the study, TCR beta repertoires originated from sorted CD3+CD56+NKG2C+, CD3+CD56+NKG2C- and CD3+CD56-NKG2C+ T cells. The same clonotypes also predominated in the CD3+CD56-NKG2C+ fraction of a handful of donors.

The clonotype was recovered from a man aged 50-59 years who received an inactivated influenza vaccine. The sequences come from CD4+ T cells sorted from PBMCs, collected 11 to 12 days after vaccination. The V and J genes are TRBV14 and TRBJ2-1, with 12 nucleotides matching TRBD2. The chain's CDR3 is CASNPSGRALNEQFF. The CDR3 DNA follows: TGTGCCAGCAACCCTAGCGGGAGGGCCTTAAATGAGCAGTTCTTC.